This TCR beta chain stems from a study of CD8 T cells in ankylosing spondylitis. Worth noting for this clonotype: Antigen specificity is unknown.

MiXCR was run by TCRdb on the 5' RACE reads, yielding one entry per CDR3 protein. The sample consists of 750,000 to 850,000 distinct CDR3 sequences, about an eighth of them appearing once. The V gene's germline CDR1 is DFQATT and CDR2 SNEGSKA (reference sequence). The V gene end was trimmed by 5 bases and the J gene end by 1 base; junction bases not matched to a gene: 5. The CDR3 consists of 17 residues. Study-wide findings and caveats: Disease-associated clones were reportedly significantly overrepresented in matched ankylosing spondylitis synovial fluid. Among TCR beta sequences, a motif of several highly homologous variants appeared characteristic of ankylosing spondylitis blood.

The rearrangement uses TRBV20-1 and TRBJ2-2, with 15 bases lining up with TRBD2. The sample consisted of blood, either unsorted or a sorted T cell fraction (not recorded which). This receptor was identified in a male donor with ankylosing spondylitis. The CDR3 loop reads CSALPGLAGGNTGELFF. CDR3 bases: TGCAGTGCTCTACCGGGACTAGCGGGGGGGAACACCGGGGAGCTGTTTTTT.